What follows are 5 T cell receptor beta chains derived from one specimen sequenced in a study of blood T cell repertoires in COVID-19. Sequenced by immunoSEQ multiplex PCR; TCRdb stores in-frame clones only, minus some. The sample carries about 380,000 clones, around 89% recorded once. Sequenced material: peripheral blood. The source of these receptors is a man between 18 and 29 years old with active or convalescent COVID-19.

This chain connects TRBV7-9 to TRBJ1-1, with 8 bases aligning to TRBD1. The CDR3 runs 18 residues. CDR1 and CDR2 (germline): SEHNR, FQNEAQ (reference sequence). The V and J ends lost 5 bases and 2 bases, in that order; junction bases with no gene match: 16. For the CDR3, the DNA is TGTGCCAGCAGCGATTGGGGGACAGGCCACGGGCTTAACACTGAAGCTTTCTTT. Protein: CASSDWGTGHGLNTEAFF.

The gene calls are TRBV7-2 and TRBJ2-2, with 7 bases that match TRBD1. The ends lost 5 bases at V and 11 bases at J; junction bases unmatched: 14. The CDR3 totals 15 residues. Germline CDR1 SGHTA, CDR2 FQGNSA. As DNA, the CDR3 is TGTGCCAGCAGCATTGACAGGGAATCCGCCAGAGAGCTGTTTTTT. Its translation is CASSIDRESARELFF.

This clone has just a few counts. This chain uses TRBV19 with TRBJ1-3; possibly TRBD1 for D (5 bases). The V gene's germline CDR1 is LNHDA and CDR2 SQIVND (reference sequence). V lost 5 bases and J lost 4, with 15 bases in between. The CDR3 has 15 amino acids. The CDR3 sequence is CASSLPPGGGNTIYF. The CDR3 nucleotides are TGTGCCAGTAGTCTCCCTCCCGGGGGAGGAAACACCATATATTTT.

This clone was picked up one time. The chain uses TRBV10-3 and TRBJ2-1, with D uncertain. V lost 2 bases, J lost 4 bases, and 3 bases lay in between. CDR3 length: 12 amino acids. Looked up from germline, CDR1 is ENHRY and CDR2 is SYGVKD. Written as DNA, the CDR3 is TGTGCCATCAGTGAGCCTTACAATGAGCAGTTCTTC. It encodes CAISEPYNEQFF.

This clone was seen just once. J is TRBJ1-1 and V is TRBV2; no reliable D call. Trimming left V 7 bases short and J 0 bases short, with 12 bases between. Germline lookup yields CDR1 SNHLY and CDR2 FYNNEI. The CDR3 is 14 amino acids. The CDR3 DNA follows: TGTGCCAGCACCCGACAAATACTGAACACTGAAGCTTTCTTT. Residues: CASTRQILNTEAFF.